Listed below are T cell receptor beta chains from one sample, sequenced in a study of T-cell memory formation after mild COVID-19. TCRdb fed the 5' RACE reads into MiXCR, producing one record per CDR3 protein. The sample lists approximately 390,000 distinct CDR3 sequences, roughly 15% seen once, with roughly a fifth in the top ten. Material for sequencing was PBMCs or a T cell subset sorted from them (not recorded which). The receptor source for this set is a man in his late teens or twenties who had mild COVID-19 (a few samples of this study predate the infection). Cell type and time point are not known. The CDR3 runs from the conserved cysteine through the conserved F or W. D genes are given only for firm matches. Clone size is not always given. Where it is, it says once, few, many or a class for expanded clones.

clone_size j_call d_call v_call cdr3_nt cdr3_aa
NA TRBJ2-3 NA TRBV20-1 TGCAGAGTAGGACTGGACACAGATACGCAGTATTTT CRVGLDTDTQYF
NA TRBJ2-6 NA TRBV5-1 TGCGCCAGCAGCCTCAACTGGGGTGCTGGGGCCAACGTCCTGACTTTC CASSLNWGAGANVLTF
few TRBJ1-4 TRBD1 TRBV7-8 TGTGCCAGCAGCTTAGCGCGTATAGGGACAGGGCGTGGAAAACTGTTTTTT CASSLARIGTGRGKLFF
many TRBJ2-1 NA TRBV20-1 TGCAGTGCTAGAGATCCCGCGGGGGCGGTCTACAATGAGCAGTTCTTC CSARDPAGAVYNEQFF
few TRBJ1-4 TRBD1 TRBV7-2 TGTGCCAGCAGCCCAGACAGGGTGAATGAAAAACTGTTTTTT CASSPDRVNEKLFF
few TRBJ2-3 TRBD2 TRBV15 TGTGCCACCAGCAGAGAGAGCGGGGGTGGAGCAGATACGCAGTATTTT CATSRESGGGADTQYF
NA TRBJ1-1 TRBD1 TRBV19 TGTGCCAGTCAACGGAGCCCCGGACAGGGCCGCACTGAAGCTTTCTTT CASQRSPGQGRTEAFF
NA TRBJ1-2 TRBD1 TRBV11-2 TGTGCCAGCGGAGTTACAGGGGGCTATGGTGGCTACACCTTC CASGVTGGYGGYTF
NA TRBJ1-2 NA TRBV18 TGTGCCAGCTCACCGGCGGGACGGGGGTATGGCTACACCTTC CASSPAGRGYGYTF
few TRBJ1-6 NA TRBV5-5 TGTGCCAGCAGCTTGGACATAGTAGCCCTCCACTTT CASSLDIVALHF
few TRBJ1-2 NA TRBV10-3 TGTGCCATCAGTGAGTCGGTCTCGAACTATGGCTACACCTTC CAISESVSNYGYTF
NA TRBJ2-3 NA TRBV20-1 TGCAGTGCAGGGTCGGGCGGGGTGTATACAGATACGCAGTATTTT CSAGSGGVYTDTQYF
few TRBJ2-7 TRBD1 TRBV6-2/TRBV6-3 TGTGCCAGCAGGGCTCGACAGGGCCCCTACGAGCAGTACTTC CASRARQGPYEQYF
NA TRBJ2-5 TRBD1 TRBV7-2 TGTGCCAGCAGCCCTCGGGACAGGCTCCAAGAGACCCAGTACTTC CASSPRDRLQETQYF
NA TRBJ1-2 TRBD1 TRBV4-1 TGCGCCAGCAGCCAAGATCCTCGGACAGGGGGCGGGGATGGCTACACCTTC CASSQDPRTGGGDGYTF
many TRBJ2-5 NA TRBV27 TGTGCCAGCAGTCCCGAGCCGGGGAGACAAGAGACCCAGTACTTC CASSPEPGRQETQYF
NA TRBJ2-2 NA TRBV5-1 TGCGCCAGCAGCTTAAATCCCGTGTCGGACACCGGGGAGCTGTTTTTT CASSLNPVSDTGELFF
few TRBJ2-5 NA TRBV7-2 TGTGCCAGCAGCACAGGGTTGGGAGAGACCCAGTACTTC CASSTGLGETQYF
NA TRBJ1-4 NA TRBV7-8 TGTGCCAGCAGCTCCGAGCGGGACACAACTAATGAAAAACTGTTTTTT CASSSERDTTNEKLFF
once TRBJ1-5 NA TRBV5-4 TGTGCCAGCAGCTTGGAAGGCAGGGAGGATCAGCCCCAGCATTTT CASSLEGREDQPQHF
few TRBJ2-5 TRBD1 TRBV5-1 TGCGCCAGCAGCTCGACCATCAGGGGGCCGGTGAAGACCCAGTACTTC CASSSTIRGPVKTQYF
many TRBJ1-2 NA TRBV4-3 TGCGCCAGCAGCCAAGAACAGTTGCTAAACGGCTACACCTTC CASSQEQLLNGYTF
NA TRBJ2-7 NA TRBV2 TGTGCCAGCAGTGAGGGTTCAGGGGAAACCAGAGGCGAGCAGTACTTC CASSEGSGETRGEQYF
NA TRBJ1-5 TRBD1 TRBV2 TGTGCCAGCAGGCCCACAGGGGGCGGGGGACAGCCCCAGCATTTT CASRPTGGGGQPQHF
NA TRBJ2-7 TRBD2 TRBV20-1 TGCAGTGCTAGAGTGCCCAGCGGGGGTCCACAGCGCGTGGGGCAGTACTTC CSARVPSGGPQRVGQYF
once TRBJ1-1 NA TRBV9 TGTGCCAGCAGTGCTCGACCCCGGGAGGGGACTGAAGCTTTCTTT CASSARPREGTEAFF
NA TRBJ1-5 TRBD1 TRBV6-2/TRBV6-3 TGTGCCAGCAGTTCGCTAACAGGGGGCGGGCAGCCCCAGCATTTT CASSSLTGGGQPQHF
NA TRBJ2-7 NA TRBV6-2/TRBV6-3 TGTGCCAGCAGTACCACATTGTACGAGCAGTACTTC CASSTTLYEQYF
few TRBJ2-4 TRBD1 TRBV12-3/TRBV12-4 TGTGCCAGCACCCCACAGGGGGTCAAAAACATTCAGTACTTC CASTPQGVKNIQYF
NA TRBJ1-6 TRBD1 TRBV2 TGTGCCAGCAGTGTAATGGGACAGGCGGCTAATTCACCCCTCCACTTT CASSVMGQAANSPLHF
few TRBJ1-2 NA TRBV10-2 TGCGCCAGCAGCGACCGACTCTCCGGAGGCTATGGCTACACCTTC CASSDRLSGGYGYTF
NA TRBJ2-2 NA TRBV5-1 TGCGCCAGCAGCGGGGGAACAGAGAACACCGGGGAGCTGTTTTTT CASSGGTENTGELFF
few TRBJ1-1 NA TRBV5-5 TGTGCCAGCGACATTGATCTTAACACTGAAGCTTTCTTT CASDIDLNTEAFF
NA TRBJ2-3 TRBD1 TRBV27 TGTGCCAGCAGTTTTCCGGAACAGGGGGATACGCAGTATTTT CASSFPEQGDTQYF
NA TRBJ1-5 TRBD1 TRBV7-2 TGTGCCAGCAGCTTAGGCGGGACAGGGGTTCAGCCCCAGCATTTT CASSLGGTGVQPQHF
few TRBJ2-5 NA TRBV6-2/TRBV6-3 TGTGCCAGCAGTTATCGGCTGGGGTACCAAGAGACCCAGTACTTC CASSYRLGYQETQYF
many TRBJ1-6 NA TRBV7-6 TGTGCCAGCAGCCGGAGCCTGGGTTCACCCCTCCACTTT CASSRSLGSPLHF
NA TRBJ1-5 TRBD1 TRBV7-6 TGTGCCAGCAGCATTGGACAGGGGAATTATCAGCCCCAGCATTTT CASSIGQGNYQPQHF
NA TRBJ1-6 TRBD1 TRBV9 TGTGCCAGCAGCTCTCCCGTGGGGGGACAGTGGACCTCACCCCTCCACTTT CASSSPVGGQWTSPLHF
once TRBJ2-3 TRBD1 TRBV11-2 TGTGCCAGCAGCTTAGGGGACAGGGGGGCAGATACGCAGTATTTT CASSLGDRGADTQYF
many TRBJ1-1 NA TRBV7-2 TGTGCCAGCAGCACCAGATCGGCGGGTGAAGCTTTCTTT CASSTRSAGEAFF
many TRBJ2-2 TRBD1 TRBV9 TGTGCCAGCAGCGTAGGGACAGGCACCGGGGAGCTGTTTTTT CASSVGTGTGELFF
NA TRBJ2-5 NA TRBV28 TGTGCCAGCAGCCTGAGCGGGCCAAAGGAGGAGACCCAGTACTTC CASSLSGPKEETQYF
NA TRBJ1-2 TRBD1 TRBV29-1 TGCAGCGTTGTCGAGACAGGGAGGTATGGCTACACCTTC CSVVETGRYGYTF
NA TRBJ2-5 NA TRBV7-2 TGTGCCAGCACCTACCGCGCTGCAGGACAAGAGACCCAGTACTTC CASTYRAAGQETQYF
NA TRBJ1-1 NA TRBV19 TGTGCCACCCAGGACGGGAGGCACACTGAAGCTTTCTTT CATQDGRHTEAFF
NA TRBJ1-1 TRBD1 TRBV5-1 TGCGCCAGCAGCTGGGACAGTTACACTGAAGCTTTCTTT CASSWDSYTEAFF
NA TRBJ1-1 NA TRBV15 TGTGCCACCGCAGGCCCGAACACTGAAGCTTTCTTT CATAGPNTEAFF
NA TRBJ2-5 TRBD2 TRBV7-8 TGTGCCAGCAGCCTAAGGCGCCTAGCGGGAGCAGAGACCCAGTACTTC CASSLRRLAGAETQYF
few TRBJ2-5 TRBD1 TRBV4-1 TGCGCCAGCAGACCCCGGGACAGGCCCGGGGGCCAGTACTTC CASRPRDRPGGQYF
few TRBJ1-1 TRBD1 TRBV10-3 TGTGCCATCAGTGAAGGGAGGGGGCCTGGTAACACTGAAGCTTTCTTT CAISEGRGPGNTEAFF
NA TRBJ2-1 NA TRBV4-1 TGCGCCAGCAGCCAAGAAGCCAGGGGTGCCAATGAGCAGTTCTTC CASSQEARGANEQFF
few TRBJ2-3 TRBD2 TRBV29-1 TGCAGCGTTGGACGACTAGCGGGTACAGATACGCAGTATTTT CSVGRLAGTDTQYF
NA TRBJ2-1 NA TRBV5-1 TGCGCCAGCAGCTCTACGACAGCGGTCGGTGAGCAGTTCTTC CASSSTTAVGEQFF
many TRBJ1-2 TRBD1 TRBV7-8 TGTGCCAGCAGCTGGGGGACAGGGGATGGCTACACCTTC CASSWGTGDGYTF
NA TRBJ2-7 TRBD1 TRBV5-1 TGCGCCAGCAGCCCGGGGACAGGCGACCTAGGGCAGTACTTC CASSPGTGDLGQYF
few TRBJ2-2 TRBD2 TRBV4-3 TGCGCCAGCAGCCGATCGACTAGCGGGGGCGCGAACACCGGGGAGCTGTTTTTT CASSRSTSGGANTGELFF